These 20 T cell receptor beta chains share one sample of origin, sequenced in a study of T-cell reconstitution after alpha-beta-depleted transplantation in children. It was with unique molecular identifiers that the TCRbeta library was prepared. TCRdb itself ran the PCR reads through MiXCR, one entry per CDR3 protein. The data contain about 580,000 distinct CDR3 sequences, 20% to 25% of them seen just once; the ten biggest clones take up roughly 15%. The material sequenced was PBMCs, mostly from graft donor cells, taken 360 days after TCRalphabeta/CD19-depleted stem cell transplant. The source is a boy under three years old who had a stem cell transplant for acute myeloid leukemia, so the T cells may come from the graft donor.

The genes are TRBV7-2 and TRBJ2-5; no clear D. This CDR3 spans 11 amino acids. CDR1 and CDR2 (germline): SGHTA, FQGNSA. Trimming stripped 3 bases from V and 5 bases from J, with 4 bases between. CDR3: CASSFMETQYF. As DNA, the CDR3 is TGTGCCAGCAGCTTTATGGAGACCCAGTACTTC.

The chain joins TRBV28 to TRBJ1-3; D gene uncertain. The CDR3 contains 14 residues. V was trimmed by 3 bases and J by 2 bases, leaving 8 bases between them. Germline V gene data show CDR1 as MDHEN and CDR2 as SYDVKM. CDR3 loop: CASSFREPGNTIYF. CDR3 nucleotide sequence: TGTGCCAGCAGTTTTAGGGAACCTGGAAACACCATATATTTT.

This clonotype appeared many times. J is TRBJ2-3 and V is TRBV20-1; D gene uncertain. This CDR3 has 11 residues. Trimming took off 6 bases at V and 6 bases at J, with 10 bases between the two ends. Germline loops: CDR1 DFQATT, CDR2 SNEGSKA (reference sequence). CDR3 nucleotide sequence: TGCAGTGCGGAGATAAGGGATACGCAGTATTTT. This encodes CSAEIRDTQYF.

At least ten counts were recorded for this clonotype. This sequence joins TRBV7-2 and TRBJ2-7; D perhaps matches TRBD2 (5 bases). This CDR3 region has 14 residues. Germline V gives CDR1 SGHTA, CDR2 FQGNSA. V lost 1 base and J 1 base, leaving 8 bases between the germline ends. CDR3 bases: TGTGCCAGCAGCTTAGATCCGGGGTCCTACGAGCAGTACTTC. Encoded protein: CASSLDPGSYEQYF.

This clonotype was detected many times. The chain couples TRBV2 to TRBJ1-5; weak D call: TRBD1 (5 bases). The CDR3 has 14 amino acids. Germline CDR1 is SNHLY and CDR2 is FYNNEI. Trimming pared 7 bases from V and 3 bases from J, leaving 13 bases between. The CDR3 sequence is CASTVAGDNQPQHF. The CDR3 bases are TGTGCCAGCACCGTTGCGGGGGACAATCAGCCCCAGCATTTT.

The table lists this clonotype with a few counts. This chain joins TRBV7-9 and TRBJ2-3, with TRBD1 matching 7 bases. J gave up 7 bases and V 5 bases, and 9 bases lay outside the gene matches. The V gene's germline CDR1 is SEHNR and CDR2 FQNEAQ (reference sequence). The CDR3 runs 14 residues. The CDR3 sequence is CASSPPDRENTQYF. In DNA, the CDR3 is TGTGCCAGCAGCCCCCCCGACAGGGAGAATACGCAGTATTTT.

This chain connects TRBV12-3 or TRBV12-4 to TRBJ2-7, with 7 positions matching TRBD2. CDR3 length: 16 residues. Unmatched junction bases numbered 11, after V lost 5 bases and J lost 1 base. This CDR3 is CASSQTPGLLSYEQYF. The CDR3, as DNA: TGTGCCAGCAGTCAAACACCGGGACTACTTTCCTACGAGCAGTACTTC.

CDR3 loop: CASSQGLGNTGELFF. The CDR3 DNA reads TGCGCCAGCAGCCAAGGACTAGGGAACACCGGGGAGCTGTTTTTT. The V call is TRBV4-3, the J call TRBJ2-2, with a tentative D call TRBD2 (6 bases). Germline-derived CDR1 and CDR2 are LGHNA and YSLEER. This CDR3 comprises 15 residues. Between the trimmed V and J ends, which lost 1 base and 1 base, there was a span of 7 bases.

This clonotype showed up many times. The chain employs TRBV6-5 and TRBJ2-7, with 8 positions matching TRBD1. The J segment lost 2 bases and the V segment lost 0 bases, leaving 9 bases of the junction unmatched. The CDR3 consists of 17 residues. CDR1 and CDR2 (germline): MNHEY, SVGAGI. The CDR3 region has the DNA TGTGCCAGCAGTTACTCGAGTACGGGACAGGCGACCTACGAGCAGTACTTC. It specifies CASSYSSTGQATYEQYF.

The V gene is TRBV12-3 or TRBV12-4, the J gene TRBJ2-1; 7 positions match TRBD1. V lost 5 bases to trimming and J lost 4 bases; unmatched junction nucleotides: 8. The CDR3 is 15 residues long. The CDR3 bases are TGTGCCAGCAGTCCCGGGACAGCGGTTTACAATGAGCAGTTCTTC. It encodes CASSPGTAVYNEQFF.

This chain joins TRBV6-5 and TRBJ2-3; the D gene is possibly TRBD2 (6 bases). Trimming shortened V by 2 bases and J by 0 bases, and 9 bases separated the two germline ends. Germline CDR1 is MNHEY and CDR2 is SVGAGI. This CDR3 region has 15 residues. The CDR3 DNA sequence: TGTGCCAGCAGTTACGGAGGGGACAGCACAGATACGCAGTATTTT. Encoded protein: CASSYGGDSTDTQYF.

A remark on this clonotype: This may be a read error, as it is one base from a much larger clone. The chain combines TRBV24-1 with TRBJ2-3; D ambiguous. Trimming took off 1 base at V and 1 base at J, with 5 bases between the two ends. Looked up from germline, CDR1 is KGHDR and CDR2 is SFDVKD. The CDR3 length is 14 residues. DNA of the CDR3: TGTGCCACCAGTGATTTACCGGGCACAGATACGCAGTATTTT. Its protein is CATSDLPGTDTQYF.

In its sample, this clonotype was seen many times. The J gene is TRBJ1-1, the V gene TRBV20-1; 8 bases agree with TRBD1. Germline CDR1 and CDR2: DFQATT and SNEGSKA (reference sequence). The V segment lost 4 bases and the J segment 4 bases; nucleotides outside the gene matches: 8. The CDR3 runs 14 residues. The CDR3 nucleotides read TGCAGTGCTACTCGGACAGGGAGAATCACTGAAGCTTTCTTT. Amino acid sequence: CSATRTGRITEAFF.

The CDR3: CSAQTGQGGYEQYF. As DNA, the CDR3 is TGCAGTGCACAAACAGGACAGGGGGGATACGAGCAGTACTTC. The V call is TRBV20-1, the J call TRBJ2-7; 10 bases agree with TRBD1. V trimming: 6 bases; J trimming: 4 bases; junction bases outside the gene matches: 9. Germline lookup yields CDR1 DFQATT and CDR2 SNEGSKA (reference sequence). The CDR3 runs to 14 residues.

This clonotype showed up just a few times. The chain carries TRBV7-9 and TRBJ2-1; 7 nucleotides agree with TRBD2. The V gene end was trimmed by 3 bases and the J gene end by 11 bases; junction bases not matched to a gene: 4. Germline CDR1 is SEHNR and CDR2 is FQNEAQ (reference sequence). CDR3 length: 12 amino acids. The CDR3 spells CASSFPAGKQFF. CDR3 DNA: TGTGCCAGCAGCTTTCCAGCGGGAAAGCAGTTCTTC.

The gene calls are TRBV6-2 or TRBV6-3 and TRBJ2-1, with D perhaps TRBD1 or TRBD2 (5 bases each). Trimming took 6 bases from V and 5 from J, leaving 17 bases between them. This CDR3 spans 15 amino acids. In germline, CDR1 is MNHEY, CDR2 SVGEGT. CDR3 amino acids: CASSRTKGTNNEQFF. CDR3 DNA: TGTGCCAGCAGCCGGACAAAAGGGACCAACAATGAGCAGTTCTTC.

This clonotype was seen at least ten times. V usage is TRBV12-3 or TRBV12-4 and J usage is TRBJ1-5; D gene unclear. Trimming stripped 6 bases from V and 5 bases from J, with 11 bases between. The CDR3 covers 13 residues. CDR3: CASRRQYDQPQHF. DNA for the CDR3: TGTGCCAGCAGACGGCAGTACGATCAGCCCCAGCATTTT.

About this clonotype itself: A single base separates this from a much larger clone, so it may be a read error. This chain connects TRBV20-1 to TRBJ2-7; tentative D call: TRBD1 (6 bases). Deletions cut 8 bases from V and 9 bases from J, with 23 bases between. Germline V gene lookup returns CDR1 DFQATT and CDR2 SNEGSKA (reference sequence). There are 13 residues in the CDR3. CDR3 bases: TGCAGTACAAACCTCCCGGGACAAAAACTGCAGTACTTC. As protein: CSTNLPGQKLQYF.

CDR3 in amino acids: CASSQGTGSLYRELFF. The CDR3, as DNA: TGCGCCAGCAGCCAGGGGACAGGGAGCCTGTACCGGGAGCTGTTTTTT. V and J are TRBV4-1 and TRBJ2-2, with 9 bases that match TRBD1. Trimming took 3 bases from V and 9 from J; bases not matched to a gene: 11. The germline V gene has CDR1 MGHRA and CDR2 YSYEKL. The CDR3 is 16 amino acids.

In this sample, this clonotype turned up many times. The rearrangement links TRBV6-5 to TRBJ2-3; 7 nucleotides agree with TRBD2. The length of the CDR3 is 15 residues. The V gene's germline CDR1 is MNHEY and CDR2 SVGAGI. With V trimmed by 4 bases and J by 2 bases, 6 bases remained unmatched. CDR3 sequence reads: CASSSGTTVTDTQYF. DNA of the CDR3: TGTGCCAGCAGTTCCGGGACTACGGTCACAGATACGCAGTATTTT.